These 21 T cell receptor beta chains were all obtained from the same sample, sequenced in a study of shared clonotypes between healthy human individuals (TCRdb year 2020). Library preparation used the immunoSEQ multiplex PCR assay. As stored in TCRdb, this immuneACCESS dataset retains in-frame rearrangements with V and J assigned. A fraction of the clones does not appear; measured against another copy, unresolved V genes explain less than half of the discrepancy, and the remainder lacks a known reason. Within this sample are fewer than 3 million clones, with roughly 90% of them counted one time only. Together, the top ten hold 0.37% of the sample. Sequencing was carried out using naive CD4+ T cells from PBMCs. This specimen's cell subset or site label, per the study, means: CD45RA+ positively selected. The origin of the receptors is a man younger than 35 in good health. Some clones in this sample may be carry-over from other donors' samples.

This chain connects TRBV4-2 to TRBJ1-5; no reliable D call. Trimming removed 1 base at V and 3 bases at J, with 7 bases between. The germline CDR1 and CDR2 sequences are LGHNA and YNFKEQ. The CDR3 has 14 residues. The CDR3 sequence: CASSQGPDNQPQHF. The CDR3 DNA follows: TGTGCCAGCAGCCAAGGACCTGACAATCAGCCCCAGCATTTT.

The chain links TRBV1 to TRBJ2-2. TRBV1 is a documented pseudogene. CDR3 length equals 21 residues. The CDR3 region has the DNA TGCACCAGCATAGGGGAAGGTTATACACCGGGGAGCTGGACCCCAACCGGGGAGCTGTTTTTT. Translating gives CTSIGEGYTPGSWTPTGELFF.

The CDR3 DNA follows: TGTGCCAGCAGTGAATGGGGGACCCCTGGGGCCAACGTCCTGACTTTC. Protein product: CASSEWGTPGANVLTF. The chain joins TRBV6-1 to TRBJ2-6; D could derive from TRBD1 or TRBD2 (5 bases each). There are 16 residues in the CDR3. Germline assignment: CDR1 MNHNS and CDR2 SASEGT. V shed 2 bases and J shed 2 bases, with 10 bases lying between them.

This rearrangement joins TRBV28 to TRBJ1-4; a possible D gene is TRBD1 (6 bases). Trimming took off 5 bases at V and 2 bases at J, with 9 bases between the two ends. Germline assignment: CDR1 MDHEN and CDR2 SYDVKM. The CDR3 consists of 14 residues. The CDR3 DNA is TGTGCCAGCAGTGTTACAGGGACTAATGAAAAACTGTTTTTT. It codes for CASSVTGTNEKLFF.

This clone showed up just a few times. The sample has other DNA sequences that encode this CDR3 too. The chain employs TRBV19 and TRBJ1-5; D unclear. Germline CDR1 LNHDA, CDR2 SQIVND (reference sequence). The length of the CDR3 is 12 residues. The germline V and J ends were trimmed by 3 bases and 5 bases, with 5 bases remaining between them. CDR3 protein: CASSIGDQPQHF. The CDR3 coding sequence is TGTGCCAGTAGTATTGGAGATCAGCCCCAGCATTTT. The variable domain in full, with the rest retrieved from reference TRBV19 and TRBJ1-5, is DGGITQSPKYLFRKEGQNVTLSCEQNLNHDAMYWYRQDPGQGLRLIYYSQIVNDFQKGDIAEGYSVSREKKESFPLTVTSAQKNPTAFYLCASSIGDQPQHFGDGTRLSIL.

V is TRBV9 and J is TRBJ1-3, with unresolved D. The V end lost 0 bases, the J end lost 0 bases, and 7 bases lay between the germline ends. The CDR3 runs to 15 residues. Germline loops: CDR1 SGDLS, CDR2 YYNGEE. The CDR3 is CASSVDSYSGNTIYF. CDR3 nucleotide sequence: TGTGCCAGCAGCGTAGACAGCTACTCTGGAAACACCATATATTTT.

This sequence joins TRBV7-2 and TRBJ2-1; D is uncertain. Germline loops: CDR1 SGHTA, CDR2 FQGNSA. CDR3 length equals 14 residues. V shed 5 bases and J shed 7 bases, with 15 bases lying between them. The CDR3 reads CASSADPQENEQFF. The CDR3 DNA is TGTGCCAGCAGCGCGGACCCGCAGGAAAATGAGCAGTTCTTC. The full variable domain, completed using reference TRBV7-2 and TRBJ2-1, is GAGVSQSPSNKVTEKGKDVELRCDPISGHTALYWYRQSLGQGLEFLIYFQGNSAPDKSGLPSDRFSAERTGGSVSTLTIQRTQQEDSAVYLCASSADPQENEQFFGPGTRLTVL.

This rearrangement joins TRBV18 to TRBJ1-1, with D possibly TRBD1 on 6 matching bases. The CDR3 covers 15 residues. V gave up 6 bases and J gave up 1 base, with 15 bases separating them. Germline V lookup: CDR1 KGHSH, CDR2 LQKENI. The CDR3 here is CASSRGSGANTEAFF. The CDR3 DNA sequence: TGTGCCAGCTCCAGGGGATCAGGGGCGAACACTGAAGCTTTCTTT.

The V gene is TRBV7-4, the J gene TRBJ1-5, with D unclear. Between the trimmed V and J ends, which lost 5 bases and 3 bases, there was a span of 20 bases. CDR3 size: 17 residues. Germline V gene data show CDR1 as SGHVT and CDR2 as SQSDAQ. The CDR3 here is CASSQQSRQSINQPQHF. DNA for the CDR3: TGTGCCAGCAGCCAGCAATCGAGGCAGAGCATCAATCAGCCCCAGCATTTT.

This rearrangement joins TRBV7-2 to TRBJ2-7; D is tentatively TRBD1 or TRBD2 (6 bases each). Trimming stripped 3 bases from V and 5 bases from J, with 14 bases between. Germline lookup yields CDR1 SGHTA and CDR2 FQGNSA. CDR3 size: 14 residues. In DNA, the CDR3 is TGTGCCAGCAGCTTCTCGGGGGCTAGGGACGAGCAGTACTTC. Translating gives CASSFSGARDEQYF.

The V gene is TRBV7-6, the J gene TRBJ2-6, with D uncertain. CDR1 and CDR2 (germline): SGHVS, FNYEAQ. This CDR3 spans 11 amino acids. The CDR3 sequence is CASSGANVLTF. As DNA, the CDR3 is TGTGCTTCCTCTGGGGCCAACGTCCTGACTTTC.

The CDR3 coding sequence is TGTGCCAGCAGTTCAGGCCGGACAGGGAACTATGGCTACACCTTC. It specifies CASSSGRTGNYGYTF. V is TRBV28 and J is TRBJ1-2; 8 bases agree with TRBD1. Germline V lookup: CDR1 MDHEN, CDR2 SYDVKM. This CDR3 has 15 residues. The ends lost 4 bases at V and 2 bases at J; junction bases unmatched: 6.

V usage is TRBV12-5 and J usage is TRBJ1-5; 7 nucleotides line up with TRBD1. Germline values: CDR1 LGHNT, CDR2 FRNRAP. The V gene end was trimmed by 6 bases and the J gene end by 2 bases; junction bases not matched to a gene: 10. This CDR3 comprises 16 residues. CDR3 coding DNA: TGTGCTAGTGGACCAGACAGGGTCCTTCGCAATCAGCCCCAGCATTTT. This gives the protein CASGPDRVLRNQPQHF.

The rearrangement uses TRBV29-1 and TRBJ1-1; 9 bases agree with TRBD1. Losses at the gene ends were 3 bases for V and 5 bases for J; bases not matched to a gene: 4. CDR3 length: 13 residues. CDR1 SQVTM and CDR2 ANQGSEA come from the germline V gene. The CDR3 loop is CSVDGTGRTEAFF. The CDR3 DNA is TGCAGCGTTGACGGGACAGGGCGGACTGAAGCTTTCTTT.

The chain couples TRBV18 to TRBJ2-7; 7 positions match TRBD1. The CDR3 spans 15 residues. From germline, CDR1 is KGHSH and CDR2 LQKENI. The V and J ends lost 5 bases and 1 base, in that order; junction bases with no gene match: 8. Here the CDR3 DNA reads TGTGCCAGCTCATATGGGACAGCTGGATCCTACGAGCAGTACTTC. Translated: CASSYGTAGSYEQYF.

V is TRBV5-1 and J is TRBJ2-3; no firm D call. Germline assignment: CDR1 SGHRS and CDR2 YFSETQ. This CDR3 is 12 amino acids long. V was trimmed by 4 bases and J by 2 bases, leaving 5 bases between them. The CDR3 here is CASSKDTDTQYF. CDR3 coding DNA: TGCGCCAGCAGCAAAGACACAGATACGCAGTATTTT. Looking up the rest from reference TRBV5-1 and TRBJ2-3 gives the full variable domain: KAGVTQTPRYLIKTRGQQVTLSCSPISGHRSVSWYQQTPGQGLQFLFEYFSETQRNKGNFPGRFSGRQFSNSRSEMNVSTLELGDSALYLCASSKDTDTQYFGPGTRLTVL.

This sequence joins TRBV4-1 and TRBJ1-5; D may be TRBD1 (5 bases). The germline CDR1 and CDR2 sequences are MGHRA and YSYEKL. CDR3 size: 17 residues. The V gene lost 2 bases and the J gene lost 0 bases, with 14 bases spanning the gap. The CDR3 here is CASSQRLLGGSNQPQHF. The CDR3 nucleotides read TGCGCCAGCAGCCAACGTCTACTTGGGGGTAGCAATCAGCCCCAGCATTTT.

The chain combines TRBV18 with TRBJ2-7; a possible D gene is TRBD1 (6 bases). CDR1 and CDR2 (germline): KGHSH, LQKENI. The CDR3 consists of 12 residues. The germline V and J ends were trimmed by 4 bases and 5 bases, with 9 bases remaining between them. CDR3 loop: CASSLTGNEQYF. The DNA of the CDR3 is TGTGCCAGCTCACTAACAGGGAACGAGCAGTACTTC.

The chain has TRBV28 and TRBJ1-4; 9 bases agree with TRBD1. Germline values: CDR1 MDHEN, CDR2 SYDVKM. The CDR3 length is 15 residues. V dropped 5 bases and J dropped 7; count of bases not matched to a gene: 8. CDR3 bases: TGTGCCAGCAGTCCGCGGACAGGGGCTGGTGAAAAACTGTTTTTT. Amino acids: CASSPRTGAGEKLFF.

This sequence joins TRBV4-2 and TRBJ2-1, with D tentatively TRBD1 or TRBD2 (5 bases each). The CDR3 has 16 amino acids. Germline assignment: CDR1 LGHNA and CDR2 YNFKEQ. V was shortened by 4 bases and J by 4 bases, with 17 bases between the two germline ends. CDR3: CASSPFGQGVYNEQFF. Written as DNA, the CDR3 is TGTGCCAGCAGCCCGTTTGGGCAGGGAGTTTACAATGAGCAGTTCTTC.

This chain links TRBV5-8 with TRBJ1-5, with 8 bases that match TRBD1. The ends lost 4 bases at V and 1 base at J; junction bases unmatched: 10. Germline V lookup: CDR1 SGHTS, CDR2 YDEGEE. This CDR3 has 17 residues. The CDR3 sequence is CASSPGQGKRSNQPQHF. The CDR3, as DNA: TGTGCCAGCAGCCCTGGACAGGGTAAGAGGAGCAATCAGCCCCAGCATTTT.